The rows below give T cell receptor beta chains drawn from one sample of a study of blood T cells in healthy people across ages. TCRdb analysed the 5' RACE reads with MiXCR anew, one entry per CDR3 protein. Of almost 550,000 distinct CDR3 sequences in the sample, around 24% were seen once. The same sample was also used in a study of T cells of mothers and their children.

Sequenced input: blood. The receptors were gathered from a boy between 5 and 17 years old in good health. The CDR3 runs from the conserved cysteine through the conserved F or W. A D gene is named only where the DNA matches it firmly. Only part of the rows carry a size: once, few, many, or a class if the clone is expanded.

size,V,J,D,CDR3,DNA
few,TRBV5-1,TRBJ1-4,-,CASSVTATNEKLFF,TGCGCCAGCAGCGTGACAGCAACTAATGAAAAACTGTTTTTT
-,TRBV7-9,TRBJ2-3,-,CASSLGPDSTDTQYF,TGTGCCAGCAGCTTAGGACCGGACAGCACAGATACGCAGTATTTT
few,TRBV4-3,TRBJ2-4,TRBD1,CASSRQGSSKNIQYF,TGCGCCAGCTCACGACAGGGGTCTTCCAAAAACATTCAGTACTTC
-,TRBV7-3,TRBJ2-1,-,CASSPLPGPGEQFF,TGTGCCAGCAGCCCCCTCCCGGGACCTGGTGAGCAGTTCTTC
few,TRBV9,TRBJ2-2,-,CASSAGGAEELFF,TGTGCCAGCAGCGCCGGAGGGGCCGAGGAGCTGTTTTTT
-,TRBV20-1,TRBJ2-3,-,CSAREEGLALGDTQYF,TGCAGTGCTAGAGAAGAGGGACTCGCATTAGGAGATACGCAGTATTTT
-,TRBV20-1,TRBJ2-3,-,CSARDSARYTDTQYF,TGCAGTGCTAGAGATTCGGCGAGATACACAGATACGCAGTATTTT
-,TRBV7-9,TRBJ2-7,-,CASSLAETIEQYF,TGTGCCAGCAGCTTAGCGGAGACAATCGAGCAGTACTTC
-,TRBV7-9,TRBJ2-7,-,CASSLPGTPYEQYF,TGTGCCAGCAGCTTACCCGGAACTCCCTACGAGCAGTACTTC
-,TRBV6-1,TRBJ2-1,TRBD2,CASSELAGYNEQFF,TGTGCCAGCAGTGAACTAGCGGGGTACAATGAGCAGTTCTTC
-,TRBV28,TRBJ2-7,TRBD1,CASSSARQGYEQYF,TGTGCCAGCAGTTCGGCGAGACAGGGCTACGAGCAGTACTTC
-,TRBV10-3,TRBJ2-7,-,CAISEGQAYEQYF,TGTGCCATCAGTGAAGGACAAGCCTACGAGCAGTACTTC
-,TRBV12-3/TRBV12-4,TRBJ1-2,-,CASSFSGAGYGYTF,TGTGCCAGCAGTTTCTCGGGGGCCGGCTATGGCTACACCTTC
-,TRBV9,TRBJ2-5,TRBD2,CASSVGGTSRERFF,TGTGCCAGCAGCGTAGGAGGGACTAGCCGTGAGCGGTTCTTC
few,TRBV27,TRBJ2-7,-,CASSLSAPRGIYEQYF,TGTGCCAGCAGTTTATCCGCCCCCCGAGGGATCTACGAGCAGTACTTC
-,TRBV9,TRBJ2-2,TRBD2,CASSVFGGGTGELFF,TGTGCCAGCAGCGTATTCGGCGGGGGCACCGGGGAGCTGTTTTTT
few,TRBV4-1,TRBJ2-1,TRBD2,CASSLGLAGVLWGNEQFF,TGCGCCAGCAGCCTCGGACTAGCGGGAGTTTTGTGGGGCAATGAGCAGTTCTTC
few,TRBV11-1,TRBJ2-7,-,CAIEGRGGEQYF,TGTGCCATCGAAGGTCGGGGAGGCGAGCAGTACTTC
-,TRBV9,TRBJ2-3,-,CASSRDGPPTDTQYF,TGTGCCAGCAGTAGGGACGGTCCCCCCACAGATACGCAGTATTTT
-,TRBV7-2,TRBJ2-7,-,CASTEWAGAPYEQYF,TGTGCCAGCACCGAATGGGCAGGGGCCCCCTACGAGCAGTACTTC
many,TRBV4-3,TRBJ2-6,-,CASSQIRGTGANVLTF,TGCGCCAGCAGCCAAATTCGGGGGACTGGGGCCAACGTCCTGACTTTC
few,TRBV10-3,TRBJ2-1,-,CAISEGRTRGNEQFF,TGTGCCATCAGTGAGGGCCGCACTCGGGGGAATGAGCAGTTCTTC